The TCR beta chain described here comes from a study of blood T cell repertoires in COVID-19 (dated by TCRdb to between 2020 and 2021). Notes on the research overall: Samples covering the acute and convalescent phases of COVID-19 were provided by collaborators in the United States, Italy and Spain. The prospective study material was composed of cDNA or gDNA derived from T cells, B-cell-depleted T cells, or PBMCs. The dataset comprised deeply sampled blood TCRbeta repertoires from subjects exposed to, actively infected with, or recovered from COVID-19. The repertoires were released in a freely available public database meant as a resource for research on the immune response to SARS-CoV-2. The samples were drawn from two sources: the first 160 participants of the ongoing ImmuneRACE study, and 1,254 subjects contributed by 6 global collaborators. The sample metadata nearly always contained a de-identified subject ID, COVID-19 status, age in years and sex. Where HLA class I and class II types were available, the types were taken from metadata supplied by the sample provider, not from assay-based typing.

What the research found in general, with its limitations: How much clinical and demographic metadata was included differed by source and by participant, and the metadata was provided uncurated.

Points on this clone: This receptor's antigen is unknown. Per-base quality was not reported, and no clone a single base away is much larger than it.

Whole blood was collected in K2EDTA tubes by collaborating institutions according to the institutions' own protocols. For TCRbeta analysis, collaborators shipped samples as frozen whole blood, isolated PBMCs, or DNA extracted from either of those sample types. The immunoSEQ Assay, a bias-controlled multiplex PCR, was used to amplify TCRbeta CDR3 regions from genomic DNA. For the original study's pipeline: Within the assay, amplification of reference gene primers was used to estimate how many nucleated cells each sample contained. To quantify the absolute abundance of each unique TCRbeta CDR3 rearrangement, sequence reads were collapsed and filtered. For each sample, productive Simpson clonality was calculated as the square root of Simpson's diversity index over productive rearrangements. TCRdb provides this immuneACCESS table in a form limited to in-frame rearrangements. Some clones are lacking; in checked studies, under half of them reflect an unresolved V gene, and why the rest are absent is not known. The DNA was the basis for D and trimming; V, J and clone size are from that table. Here the sample has about 90,000 clones; 80% to 90% occur a single time. The leading ten clones occupy 0.95% to 1.5% of the sample.

According to the germline V gene (reference sequence), CDR1 reads MNHEY and CDR2 reads SMNVEV. Trimming costs V 5 bases and J 3 bases, and their ends lie 13 bases apart. The CDR3 holds 15 amino acids from the cysteine to the phenylalanine. The CDR3 DNA has 45 bases and is translated from base 1. Sample: peripheral blood. The chain links TRBV27 with TRBJ2-2, with TRBD2 tentatively as D gene (5 bases match). The sequence was obtained from an elderly man with active or convalescent COVID-19. The CDR3 protein is CASSTRSLDTGELFF. At the DNA level, the sequence is TGTGCCAGCAGTACTAGATCTTTGGACACCGGGGAGCTGTTTTTT.